This T cell receptor beta chain was documented in a study of breast tumors, draining lymph nodes, adjacent tissues. Study findings and constraints: Tumor repertoires ranked between lymph nodes and nontumor tissue in diversity, with V and J gene preferences.

In TCRdb, the multiplex PCR reads were re-called with MiXCR into one record per CDR3 protein. This table has over 130,000 distinct CDR3 sequences, approximately 30% appearing once. This clonotype was seen at least ten times. Its specificity is not known. This CDR3 has 15 amino acids. The ends were cut back, 4 bases at V and 6 bases at J, with 17 bases in the middle. Germline V gene sequence: CDR1 SGHRS, CDR2 YFSETQ. Breast cancer patients provided tissue from their axillary draining lymph nodes. The V gene is TRBV5-1, the J gene TRBJ1-5, with unresolved D. The receptor was isolated from a female donor with breast cancer. Some clones in this sample may be carry-over from other donors' samples. The sample consisted of axillary lymph node tissue. The CDR3 reads CASSIDSFSGQPQHF. The CDR3 DNA reads as TGCGCCAGCAGCATCGACTCTTTTAGCGGTCAGCCCCAGCATTTT.